The rows below give T cell receptor beta chains drawn from one sample of a study of shared clonotypes between healthy human individuals. This table comes from immunoSEQ multiplex PCR, and its TCRdb copy is limited to in-frame clones, with some not included. The sample shows fewer than 200,000 clones, roughly 91% of them seen only once. The sample taken for sequencing was naive CD4+ T cells sorted from blood. Every receptor here comes from a young woman in good health. The CDR3 runs from the conserved cysteine through the conserved F or W.

TRBV6-1,CASSGSNRPNTEAFF
TRBV5-6,CASRSRGTGWSVGELFF
TRBV5-6,CASSFGRRTGPEKLFF
TRBV10-3,CATSGGDNEQFF
TRBV29-1,CSVETTEYGYTF
TRBV2,CASSRRQGQQYF
TRBV29-1,CSAMSGEQFF
TRBV18,CASSPRSGPGHEKLFF
TRBV4-1,CASSQGPRSGETQYF
TRBV27,CASSPSYMIAGSSYEQYF
TRBV18,CASSPGQAINQPQHF
TRBV7-9,CASSLALWGPWPTGYTF
TRBV6-4,CASRTGTGVHEQYF
TRBV11-2,CASSLDRSQSGVGANVLTF
TRBV28,CASSPWGEGSSYEQYF
TRBV7-2,CASSLVRGDTEAFF
TRBV19,CASSIDLPGPLYEQYF
TRBV28,CASSPRGRSSYNEQFF
TRBV28,CASSFDGHSGNTIYF
TRBV9,CASSPNLGGLYQETQYF
TRBV18,CASSPRAGNYEQYF
TRBV6-1,CASVTTSGRGEQYF
TRBV28,CASSPGGQSYEQYF
TRBV6-6,CASSLAGLTGNTIYF
TRBV7-8,CASSLTGGDTEAFF
TRBV28,CASSSGTSRYEQYF
TRBV5-1,CASSSKGRPGGNEQFF
TRBV18,CASSQGRQKNEKLFF
TRBV18,CASSPPTPRETQYF
TRBV11-2,CASSFSTSTDTQYF
TRBV19,CASSMGGRVSGELFF
TRBV6-5,CASRLHDSGNTIYF
TRBV6-1,CASIGGLLGNQPQHF
TRBV5-1,CASSSFAGLSYEQYF
TRBV19,CASTSLGNEQFF
TRBV18,CASSRDRKETQYF
TRBV27,CASSFSFRTSGKYEQYF
TRBV10-3,CAISVSETGLTYEQYF
TRBV11-2,CASSLEISGYGYTF
TRBV19,CASSSGQGATDEQYF
TRBV4-1,CASSQDTGLTNEKLFF
TRBV2,CATCRETGTYEQYF
TRBV6-5,CASLASGRGNEQYF
TRBV9,CASSVVSQNTEAFF
TRBV5-1,CASSLGIRMNTEAFF
TRBV6-5,CASSIWTSGSEEQYF
TRBV6-1,CASSRTTYEQYF
TRBV6-5,CASSVSPQAYEQYF